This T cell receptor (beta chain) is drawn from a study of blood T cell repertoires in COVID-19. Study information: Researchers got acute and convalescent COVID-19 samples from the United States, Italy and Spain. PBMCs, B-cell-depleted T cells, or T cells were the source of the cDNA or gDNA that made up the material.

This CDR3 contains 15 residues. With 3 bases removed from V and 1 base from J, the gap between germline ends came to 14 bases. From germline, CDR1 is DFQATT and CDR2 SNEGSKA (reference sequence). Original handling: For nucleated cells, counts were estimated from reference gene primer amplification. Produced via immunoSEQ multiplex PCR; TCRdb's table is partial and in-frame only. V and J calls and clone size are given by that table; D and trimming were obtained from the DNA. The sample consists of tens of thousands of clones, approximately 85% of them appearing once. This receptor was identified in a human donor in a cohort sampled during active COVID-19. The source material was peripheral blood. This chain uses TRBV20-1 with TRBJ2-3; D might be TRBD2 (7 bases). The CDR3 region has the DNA TGCAGTGCTAGTGGGGGCAGCGGGGGCACAGATACGCAGTATTTT. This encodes CSASGGSGGTDTQYF.